This T cell receptor (beta chain) originates from a study of blood T cell repertoires in COVID-19. Turning to the study itself: COVID-19 samples, acute and convalescent, were from the United States, Italy and Spain.

In Cohort 3, a recovered donor had either two negative PCRs, clearance, or symptom resolution. TCRdb keeps only in-frame clones here, not all; method: immunoSEQ multiplex PCR. Found here are more than 200,000 clones, just over 90% of them singletons; the top ten hold approximately 2%. V lost 1 base to trimming and J lost 4 bases; unmatched junction nucleotides: 8. Germline V gives CDR1 MGHRA, CDR2 YSYEKL. The CDR3 length is 16 residues. The genes are TRBV4-1 and TRBJ2-7; the match to TRBD2 covers 9 bases. Material: PBMCs or T cells enriched from blood (not recorded which). The sequence was obtained from a woman younger than 35 who had recovered from COVID-19. This CDR3 is CASSQGASTSGYEQYF. The CDR3 DNA reads as TGCGCCAGCAGCCAAGGCGCTTCCACTAGCGGGTACGAGCAGTACTTC.